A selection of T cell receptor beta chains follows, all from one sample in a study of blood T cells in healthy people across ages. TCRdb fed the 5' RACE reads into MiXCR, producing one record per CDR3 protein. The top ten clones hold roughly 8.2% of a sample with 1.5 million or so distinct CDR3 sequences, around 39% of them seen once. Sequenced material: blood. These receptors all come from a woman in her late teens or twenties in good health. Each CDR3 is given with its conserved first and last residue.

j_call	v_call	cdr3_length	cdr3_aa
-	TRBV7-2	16	CASSPLLRDRVHEQYF
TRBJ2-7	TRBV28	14	CASSNPGTTYEQYF
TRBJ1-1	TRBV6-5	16	CASFKGTGGGNTEAFF
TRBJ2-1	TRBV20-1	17	CSAIGLSQSLSYNEQFF
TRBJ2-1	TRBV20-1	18	CSARDQTGRQISYNEQFF
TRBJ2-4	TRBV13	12	CASSLGENIQYF
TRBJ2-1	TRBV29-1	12	CSVELGSREQFF
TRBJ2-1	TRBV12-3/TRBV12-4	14	CASSAGRVYNEQFF
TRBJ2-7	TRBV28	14	CASREQGPTYEQYF
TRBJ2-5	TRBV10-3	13	CAISVARAETQYF
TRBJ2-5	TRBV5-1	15	CASSLPGLAGETQYF
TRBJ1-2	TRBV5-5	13	CASSLGQGERYTF
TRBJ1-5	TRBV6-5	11	CFQAGNQPQHF
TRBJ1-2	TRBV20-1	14	CSADLREQNYGYTF
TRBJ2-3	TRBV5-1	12	CASSLDGDGQYF
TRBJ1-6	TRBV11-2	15	CASSPHGPKNSPLHF
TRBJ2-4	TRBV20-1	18	CSAREVLAGADAKNIQYF
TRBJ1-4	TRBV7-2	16	CAGSLVQGPTNEKLFF
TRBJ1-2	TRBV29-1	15	CSALLADRKNYGYTF
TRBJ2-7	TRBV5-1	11	CASSRNYEQYF
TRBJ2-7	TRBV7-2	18	CASSLPSLVRQYSYEQYF
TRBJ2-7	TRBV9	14	CASSEQGIPYEQYF